The 11 T cell receptor beta chains below come from one sample, sequenced in a study of shared clonotypes between healthy human individuals. The data were produced by immunoSEQ multiplex PCR, yet TCRdb's version contains in-frame clones alone and is incomplete. In the table there are about 480,000 clones, around 79% of which are singletons. Sequenced sample: PBMCs. Every receptor here comes from a woman aged 40 to 49 in good health. Some clones in this sample may be carry-over from other donors' samples.

The chain joins TRBV28 to TRBJ2-1, with TRBD2 matching over 8 bases. The CDR3 is 16 amino acids. With V trimmed by 2 bases and J by 4 bases, 7 bases remained unmatched. CDR1 and CDR2 from the germline V gene are MDHEN and SYDVKM. Written as DNA, the CDR3 is TGTGCCAGCAGTTTAAGGAGGGCTAGCGGGTACAATGAGCAGTTCTTC. Its protein is CASSLRRASGYNEQFF.

The chain recombines TRBV9 with TRBJ2-1; 7 nucleotides agree with TRBD2. CDR3 length: 14 amino acids. From germline, CDR1 is SGDLS and CDR2 YYNGEE. The V gene end was trimmed by 3 bases and the J gene end by 9 bases; junction bases not matched to a gene: 9. The CDR3 nucleotides are TGTGCCAGCAGCGCCCTTCGGGACTACCGTGAGCAGTTCTTC. It is translated as CASSALRDYREQFF. Drawing the rest from reference TRBV9 and TRBJ2-1, the complete variable domain is DSGVTQTPKHLITATGQRVTLRCSPRSGDLSVYWYQQSLDQGLQFLIQYYNGEERAKGNILERFSAQQFPDLHSELNLSSLELGDSALYFCASSALRDYREQFFGPGTRLTVL.

This rearrangement joins TRBV2 to TRBJ2-7, with TRBD1 identical over 8 bases. Germline-derived CDR1 and CDR2 are SNHLY and FYNNEI. Trimming took 11 bases from V and 6 from J; bases not matched to a gene: 12. The length of the CDR3 is 13 residues. In nucleotides, the CDR3 is TGTGCCTCCCGCGACAGGGGAACTCGCGAGCAGTACTTC. Residues: CASRDRGTREQYF.

A single count supports this clone. The gene calls are TRBV10-3 and TRBJ2-7; a weak D match, TRBD1 (5 bases). Deletions cut 3 bases from V and 1 base from J, with 10 bases between. Looked up from germline, CDR1 is ENHRY and CDR2 is SYGVKD. CDR3 size: 14 residues. CDR3 sequence (DNA): TGTGCCATCAGTGAAGGGCGGACATCCTACGAGCAGTACTTC. Protein product: CAISEGRTSYEQYF.

This clone appeared a few times. DNA of the CDR3: TGTGCCAGCTCACCGTCGACAAACGGGGAGCTGTTTTTT. Translating it yields CASSPSTNGELFF. This sequence joins TRBV18 and TRBJ2-2; D is unclear. The CDR3 totals 13 residues. Trimming removed 3 bases at V and 7 bases at J, with 9 bases between. CDR1 and CDR2 (germline): KGHSH, LQKENI.

The chain uses TRBV27 and TRBJ1-2; D not resolved. V was trimmed by 11 bases and J by 7 bases, leaving 14 bases between them. The germline CDR1 and CDR2 sequences are MNHEY and SMNVEV (reference sequence). The CDR3 runs to 11 residues. The CDR3 DNA follows: TGTGCCGGCTCAGGCCCACCTGGCTACACCTTC. Translated: CAGSGPPGYTF.

The chain carries TRBV18 and TRBJ1-2, with D possibly TRBD1 on 5 matching bases. Germline V gene data show CDR1 as KGHSH and CDR2 as LQKENI. The ends were cut back, 3 bases at V and 4 bases at J, with 18 bases in the middle. This CDR3 is built from 16 residues. This CDR3 is CASSPTPRGAGYGYTF. CDR3 DNA: TGTGCCAGCTCACCGACTCCCCGGGGCGCTGGCTATGGCTACACCTTC.

This clone was seen just once. The sample has other DNA sequences that encode this CDR3 too. The V and J genes are TRBV20-1 and TRBJ2-7; D not certain. Trimming stripped 0 bases from V and 3 bases from J, with 3 bases between. The CDR3 is 11 amino acids. CDR1 is DFQATT, CDR2 SNEGSKA, per germline (reference sequence). The CDR3 region has the DNA TGCAGTGCTAGAGAGGACTACGAGCAGTACTTC. It yields the protein CSAREDYEQYF.

A note on this clone: At the DNA level, this CDR3 is encoded by other sequences in the same sample as well. The chain has TRBV11-2 and TRBJ2-5; D uncertain. The ends were cut back, 1 base at V and 4 bases at J, with 4 bases in the middle. The CDR3 consists of 12 residues. The V gene's germline CDR1 is SGHAT and CDR2 FQNNGV. The CDR3 protein is CASSLVGETQYF. CDR3 nucleotide sequence: TGTGCCAGCAGCTTAGTGGGAGAGACCCAGTACTTC.

CDR3 region: CAWSAGQGAGAFYGYTF. CDR3 DNA: TGTGCCTGGAGTGCGGGACAGGGGGCTGGAGCTTTCTATGGCTACACCTTC. The V gene is TRBV30, the J gene TRBJ1-2; 12 nucleotides line up with TRBD1. V dropped 1 base and J dropped 4; count of bases not matched to a gene: 10. The germline V gene encodes CDR1 GTSNPN and CDR2 SVGIG (reference sequence). The CDR3 contains 17 residues.

The CDR3 loop is CASSLDSSNNEQFF. In DNA form, the CDR3 reads TGCGCCAGCAGCTTGGATTCGTCCAACAATGAGCAGTTCTTC. This chain joins TRBV5-1 and TRBJ2-1; D is undetermined. Trimming shortened V by 0 bases and J by 5 bases, and 9 bases separated the two germline ends. CDR3 length: 14 amino acids. Looked up from germline, CDR1 is SGHRS and CDR2 is YFSETQ.